This TCR beta chain was identified during a study of beta chain features in type 1 diabetes (dated by TCRdb to the late 2010s). Study-wide context: Mean age, gender distribution, total cell number and subset yield were not different between patients and healthy donors. A total of about 100 million sorted cells were examined across all samples, and RNA yield correlated strongly with the number of cells per subset. The study compared the TCRB repertoires of sorted circulating CD4+ T cell subsets in recently diagnosed type 1 diabetes patients with those in matched healthy donors. Whereas all 30 or so donors provided naive and central memory subsets, regulatory and stem cell-like memory subsets were isolated from just 8 patients and roughly eight healthy donors. Paper-wide results and their limitations: Naive, central memory and regulatory TCRB repertoires appeared to be more alike among patients than among healthy donors. Sequencing cDNA rather than genomic DNA could over-represent highly expressing activated cells, although activation and CD3 levels did not differ between groups. HLA sub-analyses involved small numbers of individuals, so any influence of HLA type on TCRB rearrangement remained unresolved. Type 1 diabetes patients showed a moderate but significant shortening of TCRB CDR3 length in all four CD4+ subsets. Shorter templates might have been favored by PCR, but patient and control samples were amplified and corrected together, so both groups would have been affected equally by any skew. At VDJ recombination sites, patients with type 1 diabetes made fewer insertions and deleted more nucleotides, a pattern implying thymic rearrangement abnormalities.

The germline V gene (reference sequence) gives CDR1 as PRHDT and CDR2 as FYEKMQ. Counted from cysteine to phenylalanine, this CDR3 has 15 amino acids. This entry keeps only the CDR3 DNA: 45 bases, framed from base 1. Unmatched junction bases come to 3, with V trimmed by 1 base and J by 3 bases. A single peripheral blood draw of approximately 0.11 L on average was collected from each donor into heparinised tubes. A BD FACSAria II was used to sort naive, central memory, regulatory and stem cell-like memory CD4+ T cells with a panel that included CD45RO, CCR7, CD25, CD127, CD95 and CD27. All sorted populations exceeded 95% purity. PBMCs were separated immediately by Lymphoprep density gradient centrifugation and were stained directly, without being cultured. Samples were stained and sorted in pairs, with one healthy donor and one patient per experiment, so that batch effects were minimized. The High Capacity cDNA Reverse Transcription Kit was used to reverse transcribe all of the isolated RNA, meaning that expressed TCRB transcripts were what got sequenced. Deep immunoSEQ sequencing was applied to naive, central memory and regulatory T cell samples, giving an average of approximately 3.8 million total reads per sample. After sorted cells were lysed in RLT buffer, RNA was extracted with DNase-treated RNeasy Micro or Mini kits, with the choice depending on cell number. Each cell subset was processed on its own to prevent cross-contamination, while patient and healthy donor samples were processed together. Using the immunoSEQ multiplex PCR, TCRB sequences were amplified from cDNA into 87-bp fragments spanning the CDR3 region. Amplicons were sequenced on the Illumina HiSeq platform. For the original study's pipeline: Synthetic template baselines were used to correct PCR bias computationally, reads within Hamming distance 2 were collapsed together, and singletons that could not be merged were discarded. Reads were aligned to IMGT to assign V, D and J genes, CDR3 length, and insertions or deletions at six rearrangement sites. Clonotype counts were normalized to sorted cell number within each subset before computing true diversity and Gini coefficients with the tcR R package. Repertoire sharing was quantified using the overlap coefficient calculated on TCRB nucleotide sequences. Out-of-frame TCRB sequences from naive cells were analyzed as a proxy for the pre-selection repertoire. TCRdb stores this immuneACCESS table with in-frame sequences only. Part of the clones is absent; in the studies checked, under half of the shortfall reflects unresolved V genes, and no reason is known for the rest. For V, J and clone size, that table is used; D and trimming come from the DNA. The sample profile shows around 330,000 clones; roughly 9.6% of them were found once. The ten largest make up about 0.015% of the sample.

About this clone: Its antigen is still unknown. Base qualities are missing; no much larger clone stands one base away.

The sequenced sample was naive CD4+ T cells from blood. The sample's cell subset or site label is to be understood as: true naive CD4+ T cells. The rearranged chain carries TRBV13 and TRBJ2-7; 10 nucleotides in the junction match TRBD2. This clonotype was obtained from a woman in her 30s in good health. CDR3 sequence: CASSLVASGSYEQYF. The DNA sequence follows: TGTGCCAGCAGCTTAGTGGCTAGCGGGAGCTACGAGCAGTACTTC. With the portions outside the CDR3 filled from the reference TRBV13 and TRBJ2-7 genes, the complete variable region becomes AAGVIQSPRHLIKEKRETATLKCYPIPRHDTVYWYQQGPGQDPQFLISFYEKMQSDKGSIPDRFSAQQFSDYHSELNMSSLELGDSALYFCASSLVASGSYEQYFGPGTRLTVT.